This TCR beta chain was sequenced in a study of shared clonotypes between healthy human individuals. Produced via immunoSEQ multiplex PCR; TCRdb's table is partial and in-frame only. The sample shows under 600,000 clones, about 97% of them seen only once. The origin of this receptor is a woman under 40 in good health. What was sequenced was naive CD4+ T cells sorted from blood. Subset: CD45RA+ positively selected.

CDR3 coding DNA: TGTGCCAGCAGCACGGGACAGTCCTACGAGCAGTACTTC. This encodes CASSTGQSYEQYF. The rearrangement links TRBV5-6 to TRBJ2-7; 7 bases map to TRBD1. The CDR3 contains 13 residues. V dropped 4 bases and J dropped 1; count of bases not matched to a gene: 2. In germline, CDR1 is SGHDT, CDR2 YYEEEE.